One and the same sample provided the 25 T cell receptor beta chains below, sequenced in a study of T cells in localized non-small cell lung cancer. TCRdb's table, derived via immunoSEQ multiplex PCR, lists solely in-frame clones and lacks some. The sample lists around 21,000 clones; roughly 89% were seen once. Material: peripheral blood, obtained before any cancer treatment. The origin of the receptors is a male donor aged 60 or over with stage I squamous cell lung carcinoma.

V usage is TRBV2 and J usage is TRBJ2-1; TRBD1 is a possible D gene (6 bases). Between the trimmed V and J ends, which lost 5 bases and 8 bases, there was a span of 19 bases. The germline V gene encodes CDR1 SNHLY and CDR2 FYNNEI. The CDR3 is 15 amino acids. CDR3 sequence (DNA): TGTGCCAGCAGTCTCCGGGACAAGCGAGAGGATGAGCAGTTCTTC. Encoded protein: CASSLRDKREDEQFF.

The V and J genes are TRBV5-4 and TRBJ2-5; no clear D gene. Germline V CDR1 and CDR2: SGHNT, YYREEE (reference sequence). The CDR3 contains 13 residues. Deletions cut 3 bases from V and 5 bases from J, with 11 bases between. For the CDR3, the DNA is TGTGCCAGCAGCTCGGCCATACGGGAGACCCAGTACTTC. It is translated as CASSSAIRETQYF.

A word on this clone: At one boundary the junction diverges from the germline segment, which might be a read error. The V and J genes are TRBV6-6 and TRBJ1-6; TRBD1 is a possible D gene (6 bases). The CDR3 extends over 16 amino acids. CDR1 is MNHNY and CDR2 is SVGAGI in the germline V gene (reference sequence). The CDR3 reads CATSPRLQGYNSPLHF. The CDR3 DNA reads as TGTGCCACCAGTCCGAGACTGCAGGGGTATAATTCACCCCTCCACTTT.

This CDR3 is CSARDPEKLFF. The CDR3, as DNA: TGCAGTGCTAGAGATCCGGAAAAACTGTTTTTT. V is TRBV20-1 and J is TRBJ1-4; D not certain. Trimming took 0 bases from V and 8 from J, leaving 4 bases between them. The CDR3 runs 11 residues. CDR1 is DFQATT and CDR2 is SNEGSKA in the germline V gene (reference sequence).

This CDR3 reads CASSQPDRDTDTQYF. In DNA form, the CDR3 reads TGCGCCAGCAGTCAACCGGACAGGGACACAGATACGCAGTATTTT. The chain employs TRBV23-1 and TRBJ2-3, with 8 bases that match TRBD1. TRBV23-1 is recorded as an ORF, its role being uncertain. CDR3 length: 15 residues. Trimming removed 2 bases from V and 2 bases from J; junction bases left unmatched: 3.

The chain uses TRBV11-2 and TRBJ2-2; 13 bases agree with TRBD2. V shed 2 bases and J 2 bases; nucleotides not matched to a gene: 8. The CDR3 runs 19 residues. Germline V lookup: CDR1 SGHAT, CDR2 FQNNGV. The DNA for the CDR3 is TGTGCCAGCAGCTTAAAAGTGACTAGCGGGGGGAGAAACACCGGGGAGCTGTTTTTT. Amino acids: CASSLKVTSGGRNTGELFF.

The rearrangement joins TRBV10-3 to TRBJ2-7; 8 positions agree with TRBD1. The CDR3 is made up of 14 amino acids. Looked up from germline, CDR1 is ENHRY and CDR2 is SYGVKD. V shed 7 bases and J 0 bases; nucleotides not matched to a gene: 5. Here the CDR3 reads CAITRTGSSYEQYF. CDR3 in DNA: TGTGCCATCACCCGGACAGGGAGCTCCTACGAGCAGTACTTC.

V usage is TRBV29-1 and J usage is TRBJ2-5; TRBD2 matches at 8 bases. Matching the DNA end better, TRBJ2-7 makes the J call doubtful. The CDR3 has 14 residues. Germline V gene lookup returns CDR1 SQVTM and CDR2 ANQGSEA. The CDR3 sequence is CSVYHPAGGYEQYF. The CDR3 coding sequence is TGCAGCGTGTATCACCCGGCGGGGGGCTACGAGCAGTACTTC.

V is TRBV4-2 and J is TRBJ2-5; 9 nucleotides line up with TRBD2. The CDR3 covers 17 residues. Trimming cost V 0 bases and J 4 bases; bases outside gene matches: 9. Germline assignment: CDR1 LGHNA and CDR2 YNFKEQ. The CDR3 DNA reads TGTGCCAGCAGCCAAGACCCGTCAGCGGGGGGCTTAGAGACCCAGTACTTC. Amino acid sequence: CASSQDPSAGGLETQYF.

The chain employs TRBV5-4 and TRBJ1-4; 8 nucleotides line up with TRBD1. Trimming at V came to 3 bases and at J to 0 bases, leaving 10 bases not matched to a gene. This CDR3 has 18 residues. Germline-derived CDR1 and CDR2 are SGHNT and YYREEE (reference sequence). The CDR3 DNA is TGTGCCAGCAGCTCGTCCCGGGACAGGATTGCAACTAATGAAAAACTGTTTTTT. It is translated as CASSSSRDRIATNEKLFF.

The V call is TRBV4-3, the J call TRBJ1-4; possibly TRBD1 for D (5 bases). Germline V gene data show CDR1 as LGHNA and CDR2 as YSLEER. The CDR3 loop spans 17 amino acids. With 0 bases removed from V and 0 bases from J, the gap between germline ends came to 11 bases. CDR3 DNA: TGCGCCAGCAGCCAAGATCTCTGGGGGGCAACTAATGAAAAACTGTTTTTT. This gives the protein CASSQDLWGATNEKLFF.

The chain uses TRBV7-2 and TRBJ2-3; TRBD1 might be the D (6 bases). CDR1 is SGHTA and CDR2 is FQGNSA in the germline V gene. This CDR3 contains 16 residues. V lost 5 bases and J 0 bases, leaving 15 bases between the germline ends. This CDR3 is CASSPPRGTSTDTQYF. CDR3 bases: TGTGCCAGCAGCCCTCCCAGAGGGACAAGCACAGATACGCAGTATTTT.

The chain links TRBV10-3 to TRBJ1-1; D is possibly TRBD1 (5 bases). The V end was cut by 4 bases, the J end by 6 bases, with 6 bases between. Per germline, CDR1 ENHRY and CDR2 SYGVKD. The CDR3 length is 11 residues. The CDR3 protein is CAISAGPEAFF. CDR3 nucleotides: TGTGCCATCAGTGCAGGGCCTGAAGCTTTCTTT.

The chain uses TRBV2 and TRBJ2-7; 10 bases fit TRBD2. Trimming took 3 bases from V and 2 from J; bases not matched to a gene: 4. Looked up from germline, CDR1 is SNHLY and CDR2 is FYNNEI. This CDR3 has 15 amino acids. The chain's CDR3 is CASSDHLAGAYEQYF. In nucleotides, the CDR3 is TGTGCCAGCAGTGATCACCTAGCGGGGGCCTACGAGCAGTACTTC.

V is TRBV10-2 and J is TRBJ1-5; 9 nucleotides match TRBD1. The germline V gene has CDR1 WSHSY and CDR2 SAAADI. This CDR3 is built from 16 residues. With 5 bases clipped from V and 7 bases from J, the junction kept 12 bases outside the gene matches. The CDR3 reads CASSFQPPGQGQPQHF. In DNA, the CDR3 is TGCGCCAGCAGTTTCCAACCACCGGGACAGGGACAGCCCCAGCATTTT.

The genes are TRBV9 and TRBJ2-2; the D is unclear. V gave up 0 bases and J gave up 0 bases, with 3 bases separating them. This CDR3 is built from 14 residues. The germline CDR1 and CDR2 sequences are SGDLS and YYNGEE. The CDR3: CASSVGPNTGELFF. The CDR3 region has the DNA TGTGCCAGCAGCGTAGGCCCGAACACCGGGGAGCTGTTTTTT.

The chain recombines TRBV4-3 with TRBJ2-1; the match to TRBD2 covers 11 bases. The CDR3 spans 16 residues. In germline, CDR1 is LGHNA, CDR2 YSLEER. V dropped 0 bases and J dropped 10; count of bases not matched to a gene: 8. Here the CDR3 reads CASSQDGSGGAEEQFF. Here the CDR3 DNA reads TGCGCCAGCAGCCAAGATGGTAGCGGGGGGGCCGAAGAGCAGTTCTTC.

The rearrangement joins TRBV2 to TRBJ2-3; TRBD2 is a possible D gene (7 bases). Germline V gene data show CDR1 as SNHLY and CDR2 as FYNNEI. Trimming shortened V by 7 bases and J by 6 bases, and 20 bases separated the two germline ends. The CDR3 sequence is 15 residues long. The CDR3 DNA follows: TGTGCCAGCAAAGAGGCGGGGGCCCGTTGGGATACGCAGTATTTT. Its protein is CASKEAGARWDTQYF.

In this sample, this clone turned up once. The CDR3, as DNA: TGTGCCAGCACCGAGCGGGGTTACACAGATACGCAGTATTTT. Its protein is CASTERGYTDTQYF. This rearrangement joins TRBV6-6 to TRBJ2-3, with 7 nucleotides matching TRBD2. The CDR3 contains 14 residues. The trim removed 7 bases at V and 2 bases at J, leaving 6 bases unmatched. The germline CDR1 and CDR2 sequences are MNHNY and SVGAGI (reference sequence).

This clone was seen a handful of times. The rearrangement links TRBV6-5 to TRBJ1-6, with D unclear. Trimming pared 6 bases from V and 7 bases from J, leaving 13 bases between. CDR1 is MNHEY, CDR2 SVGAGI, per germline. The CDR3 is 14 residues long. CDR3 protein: CASRVDWRNSPLHF. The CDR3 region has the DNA TGTGCCAGCAGAGTGGACTGGAGAAATTCACCCCTCCACTTT.

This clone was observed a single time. The CDR3 coding sequence is TGTGCCAGTAGATCGGGTAGGGATAGCAATCAGCCCCAGCATTTT. This encodes CASRSGRDSNQPQHF. J is TRBJ1-5 and V is TRBV19; D is ambiguous. The CDR3 length is 15 residues. Trimming removed 6 bases at V and 0 bases at J, with 12 bases between. CDR1 LNHDA and CDR2 SQIVND come from the germline V gene (reference sequence).

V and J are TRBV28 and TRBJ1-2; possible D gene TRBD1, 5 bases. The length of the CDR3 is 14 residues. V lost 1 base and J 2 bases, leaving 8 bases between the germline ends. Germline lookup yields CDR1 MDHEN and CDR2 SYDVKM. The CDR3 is CASSLSGGNYGYTF. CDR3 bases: TGTGCCAGCAGTTTATCTGGGGGGAACTATGGCTACACCTTC.

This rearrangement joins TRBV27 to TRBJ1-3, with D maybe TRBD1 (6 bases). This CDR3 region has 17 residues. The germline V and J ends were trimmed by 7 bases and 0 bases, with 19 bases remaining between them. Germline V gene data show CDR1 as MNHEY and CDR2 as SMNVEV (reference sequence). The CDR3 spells CASKGGDRLSSGNTIYF. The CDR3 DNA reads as TGTGCCAGCAAAGGAGGTGACAGGTTAAGCTCTGGAAACACCATATATTTT.

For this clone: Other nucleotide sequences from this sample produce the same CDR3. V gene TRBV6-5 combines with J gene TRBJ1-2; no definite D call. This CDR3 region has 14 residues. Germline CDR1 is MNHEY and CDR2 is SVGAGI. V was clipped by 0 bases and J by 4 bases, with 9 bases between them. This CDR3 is CASSYSTAVYGYTF. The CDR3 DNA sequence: TGTGCCAGCAGTTACTCGACGGCGGTCTATGGCTACACCTTC.

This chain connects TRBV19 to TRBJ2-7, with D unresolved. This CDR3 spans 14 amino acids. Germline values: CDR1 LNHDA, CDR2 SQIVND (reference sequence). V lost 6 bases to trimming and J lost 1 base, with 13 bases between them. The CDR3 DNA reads TGTGCCAGTAGAATAAGAATGGAATCCTACGAGCAGTACTTC. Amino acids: CASRIRMESYEQYF. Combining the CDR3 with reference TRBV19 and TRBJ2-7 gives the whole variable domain DGGITQSPKYLFRKEGQNVTLSCEQNLNHDAMYWYRQDPGQGLRLIYYSQIVNDFQKGDIAEGYSVSREKKESFPLTVTSAQKNPTAFYLCASRIRMESYEQYFGPGTRLTVT.